These 2 T cell receptor beta chains originate from one sample sequenced in a study of tumor-infiltrating lymphocytes in primary liver carcinoma. Starting material of about 480 ng total RNA yielded TCR beta cDNA via a constant-region primer. ARM-PCR, slightly modified, supplied the TCR beta libraries through three nested multiplex PCR rounds. TRBV1-TRBV30 forward and Cbeta reverse primers drove the first two roughly 9-cycle rounds. TCRdb ran MiXCR on the multiplex PCR reads and lists one entry per CDR3 protein. Of more than 20,000 distinct CDR3 sequences listed, over 65% are singletons. Without any cell sorting, roughly 17-31 mg of bulk tissue yielded co-extracted RNA and DNA. Sample: liver tumor tissue from sampling region 1. Described subset: tumor region T1, superior pole. These receptor sequences come from a man in his forties with primary liver carcinoma and hepatitis B virus infection.

At least ten counts were recorded for this clonotype. The chain has TRBV29-1 and TRBJ2-5; no clear D gene. Germline V gene lookup returns CDR1 SQVTM and CDR2 ANQGSEA. This CDR3 contains 13 residues. The V and J ends lost 0 bases and 5 bases respectively, with 10 bases between them. CDR3 in DNA: TGCAGCGTTGAAGAGACAAGGCGCGAGACCCAGTACTTC. This translates into CSVEETRRETQYF.

This clonotype occurred many times. The junction differs from germline at one of its ends, possibly a read error. The CDR3 bases are TGTGCCAGTAGCTTGGGGAGCAATCAGCCCCAGCATTTT. Encoded protein: CASSLGSNQPQHF. V usage is TRBV11-2 and J usage is TRBJ1-5; no firm D call. Germline CDR1 reads SGHAT; CDR2 reads FQNNGV. The CDR3 is 13 amino acids. The complete variable domain, with remaining parts taken from reference TRBV11-2 and TRBJ1-5, reads EAGVAQSPRYKIIEKRQSVAFWCNPISGHATLYWYQQILGQGPKLLIQFQNNGVVDDSQLPKDRFSAERLKGVDSTLKIQPAKLEDSAVYLCASSLGSNQPQHFGDGTRLSIL.